This T cell receptor beta chain was captured by sequencing in a study of blood T cell repertoires in COVID-19. Profiled with immunoSEQ multiplex PCR; TCRdb holds only in-frame clones, not every one. In the table there are roughly 280,000 clones, roughly nine tenths of which are singletons. The CDR3 sequence is 17 residues long. V lost 1 base and J lost 4, with 17 bases in between. Germline V gene data show CDR1 as SEHNR and CDR2 as FQNEAQ (reference sequence). What was sequenced was peripheral blood. The TCR sequence derives from a man between 50 and 59 years old with acute or convalescent COVID-19. The V gene is TRBV7-9, the J gene TRBJ1-5, with D hard to call. CDR3 nucleotides: TGTGCCAGCAGCTTAGGGGTAGGCGGGCGGCCGAATCAGCCCCAGCATTTT. This encodes CASSLGVGGRPNQPQHF.